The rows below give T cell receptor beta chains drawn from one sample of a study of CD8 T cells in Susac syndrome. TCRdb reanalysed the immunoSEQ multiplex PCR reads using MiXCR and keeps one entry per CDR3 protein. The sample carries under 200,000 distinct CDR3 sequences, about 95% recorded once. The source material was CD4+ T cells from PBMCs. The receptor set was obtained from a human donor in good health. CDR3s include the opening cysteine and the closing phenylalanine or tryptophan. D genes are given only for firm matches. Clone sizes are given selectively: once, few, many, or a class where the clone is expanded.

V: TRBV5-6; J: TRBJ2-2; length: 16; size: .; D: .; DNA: TGTGCCAGCAGCCGATCGGGACGGATGAACACCGGGGAGCTGTTTTTT; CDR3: CASSRSGRMNTGELFF
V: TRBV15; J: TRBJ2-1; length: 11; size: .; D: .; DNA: TGTGCCACCAGCAGAAAAAATGAGCAGTTCTTC; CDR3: CATSRKNEQFF
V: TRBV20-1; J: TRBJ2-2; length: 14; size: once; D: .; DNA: TGCAGTGCTGTGGCCTCCTCGTACACCGGGGAGCTGTTTTTT; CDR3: CSAVASSYTGELFF
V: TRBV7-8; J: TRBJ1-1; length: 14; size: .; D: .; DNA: TGTGCCAGCAGCTTAGACAATGCGGGCACTGAAGCTTTCTTT; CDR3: CASSLDNAGTEAFF
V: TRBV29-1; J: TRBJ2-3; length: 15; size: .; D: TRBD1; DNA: TGCAGCGTTGAAACTACAGGGGGCGCATCAGATACGCAGTATTTT; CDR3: CSVETTGGASDTQYF
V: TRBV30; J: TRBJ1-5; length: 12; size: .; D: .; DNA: TGTGCCTGGAGTATGAGCAATCAGCCCCAGCATTTT; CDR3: CAWSMSNQPQHF
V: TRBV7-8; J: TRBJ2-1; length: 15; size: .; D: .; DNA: TGTGCCAGCAGCTCAGCGAGGTCAGGGTACAATGAGCAGTTCTTC; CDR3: CASSSARSGYNEQFF
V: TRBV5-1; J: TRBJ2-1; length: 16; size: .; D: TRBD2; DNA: TGCGCCAGCGGATCCTTTAGCGGGGTATACGACAATGAGCAGTTCTTC; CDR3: CASGSFSGVYDNEQFF
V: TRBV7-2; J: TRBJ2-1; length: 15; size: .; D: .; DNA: TGTGCCAGCAGCTTACAATTGGAGCGCTACAATGAGCAGTTCTTC; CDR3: CASSLQLERYNEQFF
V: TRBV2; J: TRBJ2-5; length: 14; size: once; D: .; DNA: TGTGCCAGCAGGGAGGGACTGGCCCAAGAGACCCAGTACTTC; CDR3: CASREGLAQETQYF
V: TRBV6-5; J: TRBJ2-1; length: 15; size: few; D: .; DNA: TGTGCCAGCAGTCTAATCGGGGGTGCCTACAATGAGCAGTTCTTC; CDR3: CASSLIGGAYNEQFF
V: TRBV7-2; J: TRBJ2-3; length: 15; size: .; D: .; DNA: TGTGCCAGCAGCTTAGATGGGGCAGCCTCGCGCACGCAGTATTTT; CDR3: CASSLDGAASRTQYF
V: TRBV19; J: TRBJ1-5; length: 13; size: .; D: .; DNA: TGTGCCAGCGCAGGGACGAGCAATCAGCCCCAGCATTTT; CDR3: CASAGTSNQPQHF
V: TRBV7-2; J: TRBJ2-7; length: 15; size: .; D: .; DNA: TGTGCCAGCAGCCCCCAGGGGTACGGGGCGCGCGAGCAGTACTTC; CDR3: CASSPQGYGAREQYF
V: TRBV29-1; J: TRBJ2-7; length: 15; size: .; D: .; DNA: TGCAGCGTTTCCCCTCAGGGGCCTCTGGGCTACGAGCAGTACTTC; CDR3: CSVSPQGPLGYEQYF
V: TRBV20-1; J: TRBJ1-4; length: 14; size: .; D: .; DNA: TGCAGTGCTAGCCTCGGGAGGGGTCATGAAAAACTGTTTTTT; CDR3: CSASLGRGHEKLFF
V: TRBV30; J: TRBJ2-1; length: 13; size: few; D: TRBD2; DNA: TGTGCCTGGAGTGGCGGGAGCTACAATGAGCAGTTCTTC; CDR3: CAWSGGSYNEQFF
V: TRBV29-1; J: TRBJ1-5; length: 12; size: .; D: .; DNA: TGCAGCGTTGGGGGGGGCAATCAGCCCCAGCATTTT; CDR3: CSVGGGNQPQHF
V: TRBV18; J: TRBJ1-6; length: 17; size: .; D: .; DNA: TGTGCCAGCTCACTCGATCAGGGCGAACCTGATAATTCACCCCTCCACTTT; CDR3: CASSLDQGEPDNSPLHF
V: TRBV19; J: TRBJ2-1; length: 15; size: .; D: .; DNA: TGTGCCAGTAGTCCTTGGGGTAGCGGTTACAATGAGCAGTTCTTC; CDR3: CASSPWGSGYNEQFF
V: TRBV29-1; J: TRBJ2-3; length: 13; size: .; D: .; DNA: TGCAGCGTTGGATCGGATTTCACAGATACGCAGTATTTT; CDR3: CSVGSDFTDTQYF
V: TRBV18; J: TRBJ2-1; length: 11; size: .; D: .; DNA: TGTGCCAGCTCCCCTGTTGATGAGCAGTTCTTC; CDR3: CASSPVDEQFF
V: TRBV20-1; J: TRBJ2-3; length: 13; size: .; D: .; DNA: TGCAGTGCTCCCTTCGGAGCCCCAGATACGCAGTATTTT; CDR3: CSAPFGAPDTQYF
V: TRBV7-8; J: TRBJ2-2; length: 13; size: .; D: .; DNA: TGTGCCAGCCTCACGGAGGGCACCGGGGAGCTGTTTTTT; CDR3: CASLTEGTGELFF
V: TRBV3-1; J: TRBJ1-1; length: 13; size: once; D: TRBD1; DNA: TGTGCCAGCAGCCAAGGGAACAGGGGTGAAGCTTTCTTT; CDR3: CASSQGNRGEAFF
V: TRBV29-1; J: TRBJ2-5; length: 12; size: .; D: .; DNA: TGCAGCGTGGGACCTACGAAAGAGACCCAGTACTTC; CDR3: CSVGPTKETQYF
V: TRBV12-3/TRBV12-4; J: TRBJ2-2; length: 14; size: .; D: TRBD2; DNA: TGTGCCACAACGATGATCGGGGGGACCGGGGAGCTGTTTTTT; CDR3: CATTMIGGTGELFF
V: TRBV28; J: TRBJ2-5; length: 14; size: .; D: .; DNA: TGTGCCAGCAGTTTATGGACACACCAAGAGACCCAGTACTTC; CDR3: CASSLWTHQETQYF